The 9 T cell receptor beta chains given below trace back to one sample, sequenced in a study of T cell responses to AZD1222 COVID-19 vaccine (dated by TCRdb to the early 2020s). The time point label corresponds to: about 28 days (+/-7) after the second vaccine dose. This specimen's treatment or condition label, per the study, means: meningococcal conjugate vaccine given as trial control. Libraries were constructed by the immunoSEQ multiplex PCR assay. TCRdb stores this immuneACCESS table with in-frame sequences only. Part of the clones is absent; in the studies checked, under half of the shortfall reflects unresolved V genes, and no reason is known for the rest. For this sample there are 120,000 to 150,000 clones; nearly 90% appear just once. The top ten clonotypes cover 5.4% of the sample. The sample consisted of peripheral blood, taken 28 days after the second dose of the MenACWY control vaccine. These receptors came from an adult who received the MenACWY meningococcal vaccine as a control.

The rearrangement joins TRBV6-6 to TRBJ1-5; no firm D call. CDR1 MNHNY and CDR2 SVGAGI come from the germline V gene (reference sequence). V was pared by 2 bases and J by 7 bases, with 6 bases between. The CDR3 consists of 12 residues. CDR3 nucleotide sequence: TGTGCCAGCAGTTACGGCGACCAGCCCCAGCATTTT. It specifies CASSYGDQPQHF.

The CDR3 here is CASSPGQGNTIYF. CDR3 sequence (DNA): TGTGCCAGCAGCCCGGGACAGGGGAACACCATATATTTT. The gene calls are TRBV6-2 or TRBV6-3 and TRBJ1-3; 10 positions match TRBD1. V lost 6 bases, J lost 7 bases, and 3 bases stayed unmatched. This CDR3 is built from 13 residues. In germline, CDR1 is MNHEY, CDR2 SVGEGT.

The chain recombines TRBV9 with TRBJ1-1, with 7 bases aligning to TRBD1. The length of the CDR3 is 15 residues. V shed 3 bases, J shed 0 bases, and the junction held 5 bases outside the gene matches. From germline, CDR1 is SGDLS and CDR2 YYNGEE. Here the CDR3 reads CASSAGQLMNTEAFF. The CDR3, as DNA: TGTGCCAGCAGCGCGGGACAGCTTATGAACACTGAAGCTTTCTTT.

This chain connects TRBV6-1 to TRBJ1-6; weak D call: TRBD1 (5 bases). Germline V gene sequence: CDR1 MNHNS, CDR2 SASEGT. V lost 4 bases and J lost 5, with 18 bases in between. This CDR3 comprises 17 residues. CDR3 protein: CASSGPSPGRNNSPLHF. The CDR3 nucleotides read TGTGCCAGCAGTGGACCCTCTCCGGGACGGAATAATTCACCCCTCCACTTT.

V and J are TRBV19 and TRBJ1-6, with D possibly matching TRBD1 (5 bases). The CDR3 has 20 amino acids. Germline CDR1 LNHDA, CDR2 SQIVND (reference sequence). Trimming cost V 3 bases and J 0 bases, with 21 bases left between them. The DNA of the CDR3 is TGTGCCAGTAGTATCGCCGTCCCGGGACTGTGGAGCTCCTATAATTCACCCCTCCACTTT. It yields the protein CASSIAVPGLWSSYNSPLHF.

This sequence joins TRBV5-1 and TRBJ1-1, with a possible D match to TRBD1 (5 bases). V lost 7 bases and J lost 2, with 12 bases in between. The CDR3 has 13 residues. Germline lookup yields CDR1 SGHRS and CDR2 YFSETQ. The CDR3 here is CASWGEGNTEAFF. CDR3 sequence (DNA): TGCGCCAGCTGGGGGGAAGGAAACACTGAAGCTTTCTTT.

The chain joins TRBV20-1 to TRBJ1-1, with D uncertain. The CDR3 totals 10 residues. CDR1 is DFQATT and CDR2 is SNEGSKA in the germline V gene (reference sequence). The V end lost 3 bases, the J end lost 5 bases, and 4 bases lay between the germline ends. CDR3 DNA: TGCAGTGCTAGGGGAACTGAAGCTTTCTTT. It is translated as CSARGTEAFF.

This sequence joins TRBV18 and TRBJ2-5; D not resolved. CDR1 and CDR2 from the germline V gene are KGHSH and LQKENI. Trimming took 4 bases from V and 1 from J, leaving 10 bases between them. CDR3 size: 14 residues. CDR3 residues: CASSLDGPQETQYF. CDR3 sequence (DNA): TGTGCCAGCTCACTCGACGGGCCCCAAGAGACCCAGTACTTC.

The chain combines TRBV4-3 with TRBJ2-7; 8 bases fit TRBD2. V lost 1 base, J lost 3 bases, and 2 bases stayed unmatched. Per germline, CDR1 LGHNA and CDR2 YSLEER. There are 14 residues in the CDR3. In DNA form, the CDR3 reads TGCGCCAGCAGCCAAGGGCTAGCGGGCTACGAGCAGTACTTC. This encodes CASSQGLAGYEQYF.